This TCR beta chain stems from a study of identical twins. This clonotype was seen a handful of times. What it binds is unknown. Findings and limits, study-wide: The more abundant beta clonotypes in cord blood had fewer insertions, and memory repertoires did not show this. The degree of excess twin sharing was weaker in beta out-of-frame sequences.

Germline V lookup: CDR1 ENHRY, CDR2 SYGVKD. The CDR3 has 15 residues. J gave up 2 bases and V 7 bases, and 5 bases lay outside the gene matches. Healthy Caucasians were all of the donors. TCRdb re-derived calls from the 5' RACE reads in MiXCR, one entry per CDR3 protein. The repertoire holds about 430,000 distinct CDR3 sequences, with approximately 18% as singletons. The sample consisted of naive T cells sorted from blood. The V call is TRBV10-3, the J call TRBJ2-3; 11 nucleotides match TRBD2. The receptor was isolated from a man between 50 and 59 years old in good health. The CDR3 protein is CAINVAGGPTDTQYF. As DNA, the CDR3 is TGTGCCATCAATGTAGCGGGGGGGCCCACAGATACGCAGTATTTT.